This passage covers 14 T cell receptor beta chains from one sample sequenced in a study of glioma-infiltrating T cells. Amplification of TCR alpha and beta CDR3 regions from RNA used iRepertoire nested multiplex PCR. TCRdb re-called the multiplex PCR reads with MiXCR, one entry per CDR3 protein. Of more than 350,000 distinct CDR3 sequences listed, around 38% are singletons. The sequencing input was glioma tissue, nonneoplastic brain tissue, or PBMCs (not recorded which). The source is a human donor with low-grade glioma or glioblastoma, undergoing nonglioma brain surgery, or in good health (not recorded which).

The chain combines TRBV7-9 with TRBJ1-4; 8 bases match TRBD1. Trimming cost V 3 bases and J 8 bases; bases outside gene matches: 8. CDR1 SEHNR and CDR2 FQNEAQ come from the germline V gene (reference sequence). The CDR3 runs to 15 residues. CDR3 DNA: TGTGCCAGCAGCTTTGGACAGGGTCGCATGGAAAAACTGTTTTTT. This codes for CASSFGQGRMEKLFF.

As to this clonotype: Being one base from a much bigger clone, this may be a read error. This sequence joins TRBV15 and TRBJ2-7; D gene unclear. CDR3 length: 15 amino acids. The V gene lost 0 bases and the J gene lost 1 base, with 10 bases spanning the gap. Germline lookup yields CDR1 LNHNV and CDR2 YYDKDF (reference sequence). CDR3 protein: CATSRDPVKSYEQYF. The DNA for the CDR3 is TGTGCCACCAGCAGAGATCCCGTCAAGTCCTACGAGCAGTACTTC.

This clonotype has only a few counts. V is TRBV7-2 and J is TRBJ2-7; 11 bases line up with TRBD2. Trimming removed 1 base from V and 6 bases from J; junction bases left unmatched: 8. This CDR3 region has 16 residues. From germline, CDR1 is SGHTA and CDR2 FQGNSA. CDR3: CASSLVPSGRQVEQYF. The CDR3 coding sequence is TGTGCCAGCAGCTTAGTGCCTAGCGGGAGGCAGGTCGAGCAGTACTTC. The full variable domain, in which reference TRBV7-2 and TRBJ2-7 provide the parts outside the CDR3, is GAGVSQSPSNKVTEKGKDVELRCDPISGHTALYWYRQSLGQGLEFLIYFQGNSAPDKSGLPSDRFSAERTGGSVSTLTIQRTQQEDSAVYLCASSLVPSGRQVEQYFGPGTRLTVT.

This clonotype has only a few counts. The chain carries TRBV4-1 and TRBJ2-5, with a possible D match to TRBD1 (5 bases). The germline CDR1 and CDR2 sequences are MGHRA and YSYEKL. The CDR3 extends over 17 amino acids. Trimming left V 0 bases short and J 5 bases short, with 19 bases between. CDR3 sequence: CASSQDKRGLRSETQYF. The CDR3 DNA reads TGCGCCAGCAGCCAAGATAAAAGGGGCCTCCGCTCGGAGACCCAGTACTTC.

The chain carries TRBV6-5 and TRBJ2-1, with a tentative D call TRBD1 (6 bases). The CDR3 covers 13 residues. Between the trimmed V and J ends, which lost 10 bases and 9 bases, there was a span of 19 bases. CDR1 and CDR2 from the germline V gene are MNHEY and SVGAGI. The CDR3 nucleotides are TGTGCCACCATCCAGGGGACGCTAGGTGAGCAGTTCTTC. This gives the protein CATIQGTLGEQFF.

The chain links TRBV4-3 to TRBJ1-2; the match to TRBD1 covers 7 bases. The J segment lost 8 bases and the V segment lost 2 bases, leaving 11 bases of the junction unmatched. The CDR3 runs to 15 residues. Germline CDR1 LGHNA, CDR2 YSLEER. CDR3 sequence (DNA): TGCGCCAGCAGCCAAATCGAGGGTGACAGGGACGGCTACACCTTC. Encoded protein: CASSQIEGDRDGYTF.

As to this clonotype: Relative to the germline gene, one junction end is altered; a read error may explain this. This chain uses TRBV28 with TRBJ2-7; 9 bases agree with TRBD1. Germline CDR1 and CDR2: MDHEN and SYDVKM. The CDR3 extends over 15 amino acids. CDR3 residues: CASSPSGDRAVGWGF. The CDR3 DNA is TGTGCCAGCAGTCCTTCGGGGGACAGGGCCGTCGGGTGGGGCTTC.

Concerning this clonotype: This CDR3 is missing its conserved last phenylalanine or tryptophan, likely due to a read error. V is TRBV4-1 and J is TRBJ1-2; no firm D call. The CDR3 is 18 residues long. Trimming took off 0 bases at V and 5 bases at J, with 22 bases between the two ends. Germline lookup yields CDR1 MGHRA and CDR2 YSYEKL. CDR3 in amino acids: CASSQEGRPEKERYGYTL. In nucleotides, the CDR3 is TGCGCCAGCAGCCAAGAGGGCAGGCCCGAAAAAGAACGTTATGGCTACACCCTC.

The gene calls are TRBV2 and TRBJ1-3; D is uncertain. The V gene lost 2 bases and the J gene lost 4 bases, with 12 bases spanning the gap. The germline V gene encodes CDR1 SNHLY and CDR2 FYNNEI. This CDR3 region has 15 residues. As DNA, the CDR3 is TGTGCCAGCAGTGAACAAGGTCGAGTGGGAAACACCATATATTTT. Amino acid sequence: CASSEQGRVGNTIYF.

The rearrangement uses TRBV24-1 and TRBJ1-5; no clear D. The CDR3 covers 15 residues. Germline lookup yields CDR1 KGHDR and CDR2 SFDVKD. V was shortened by 4 bases and J by 7 bases, with 16 bases between the two germline ends. CDR3 in DNA: TGTGCCACCAGTGACCCGAGGACGGCGGGCCAGCCCCAGCATTTT. Translated, it gives CATSDPRTAGQPQHF.

This clonotype appeared a few times. The chain uses TRBV10-3 and TRBJ2-5; 7 bases map to TRBD1. The CDR3 runs to 14 residues. After removal of 5 bases from V and 9 bases from J, the junction contained 12 bases not matched to a gene. CDR1 is ENHRY and CDR2 is SYGVKD in the germline V gene. The CDR3 region is CAISSETGSGAQYF. CDR3 bases: TGTGCCATCAGTTCCGAGACAGGGTCCGGGGCCCAGTACTTC.

The rearrangement joins TRBV28 to TRBJ2-7; D is uncertain. The CDR3 length is 13 residues. Trimming shortened V by 6 bases and J by 0 bases, and 9 bases separated the two germline ends. Per the germline V gene, CDR1 is MDHEN and CDR2 is SYDVKM. CDR3 sequence reads: CASSPPLSYEQYF. For the CDR3, the DNA is TGTGCCAGCAGCCCCCCCCTCTCCTACGAGCAGTACTTC.

As for this clonotype: This may stem from a read error, because a much larger clone lies one nucleotide away. The rearrangement joins TRBV20-1 to TRBJ2-5, with 12 bases aligning to TRBD1. This CDR3 has 14 residues. Germline CDR1 is DFQATT and CDR2 is SNEGSKA (reference sequence). The CDR3 reads CGVTGQGAPETQYF. The DNA of the CDR3 is TGCGGTGTAACGGGACAGGGGGCGCCGGAGACCCAGTACTTC.

This clonotype occurred once. Just one base apart from a much larger clone, this may be a read error. This likely comes from a read error, as the CDR3 has no conserved phenylalanine or tryptophan at its end. The chain couples TRBV6-2 or TRBV6-3 to TRBJ1-1; no clear D. V was pared by 6 bases and J by 6 bases, with 11 bases between. The CDR3 is 12 residues long. CDR1 and CDR2 (germline): MNHEY, SVGEGT. Here the CDR3 reads CASSSGVAEAFS. The CDR3 bases are TGTGCCAGCAGCTCCGGGGTAGCTGAAGCTTTCTCT.